This T cell receptor beta chain comes out of a study of T-cell reconstitution after alpha-beta-depleted transplantation in children. Broader study findings: At the one-year point after transplant, T-cell counts and TCRbeta diversity were found to come mostly from T cells that had been newly produced.

About this clonotype: What it binds is not known. A much larger clone differs by one base, so this may be a read error.

CDR1 and CDR2 (germline): SGHRS, YFSETQ. The CDR3 runs 16 residues. J gave up 1 base and V 5 bases, and 3 bases lay outside the gene matches. Preparation of the TCRbeta library used unique molecular identifiers. TCRdb passed the PCR reads through MiXCR, listing each CDR3 protein once. The repertoire includes just over 950,000 distinct CDR3 sequences, about 30% of them detected once, and over 25% sits in the top ten. The sequences come from PBMCs, mostly from graft donor cells, collected 360 days after TCRalphabeta/CD19-depleted stem cell transplant. This receptor was taken from a boy under three years old who had a stem cell transplant for SCID, so the T cells may come from the graft donor. V usage is TRBV5-1 and J usage is TRBJ2-3; 14 nucleotides match TRBD2. The CDR3 region has the DNA TGCGCCAGCAGGCCGGGACTAGCGGGGGGCACAGATACGCAGTATTTT. Translated, it gives CASRPGLAGGTDTQYF.